This is a list of T cell receptor beta chains from one sample in a study of T-cell reconstitution after alpha-beta-depleted transplantation in children. TCRdb re-analysed the PCR reads in MiXCR, keeping a single row per CDR3 protein. This sample has around 400,000 distinct CDR3 sequences, with over 20% found just once. Sequenced material: PBMCs from the stem cell graft donor, taken from the stem cell graft. The receptor source for this set is a human donor who donated a stem cell graft to a child with acute myeloid leukemia. Each CDR3 is given with its conserved first and last residue. Each record gives: CDR3 DNA, CDR3 protein, V gene, D gene, clone size, J gene. The D gene is left open where the match is weak. The size entry is marked missing in some rows and otherwise reads once, few, many or a size class.

TGCAGTGCTAGAACCCTAGATTTCACAGATACGCAGTATTTT,CSARTLDFTDTQYF,TRBV20-1,NA,many,TRBJ2-3
TGCGCCAGCAGCCAAGATTTAGGCGGGACCTACGAGCAGTACTTC,CASSQDLGGTYEQYF,TRBV4-3,NA,NA,TRBJ2-7
TGTGCCAGCAGTACTCAAGGGCCCCAGCATTTT,CASSTQGPQHF,TRBV6-6,NA,NA,TRBJ1-5
TGCGCCAGCCTGCGAGAGGGCGGCACCGGGGAGCTGTTTTTT,CASLREGGTGELFF,TRBV5-1,NA,few,TRBJ2-2
TGTGCCAGCAGTAACACCGGGACCCCCGGGGCGCGGACCCAGTACTTC,CASSNTGTPGARTQYF,TRBV6-5,NA,NA,TRBJ2-5
TGCAGCGTTATTAGGCTGTTCGGAGATACGCAGTATTTT,CSVIRLFGDTQYF,TRBV29-1,NA,NA,TRBJ2-3
TGCAGCGTTGACAGGAAAGAGACCCAGTACTTC,CSVDRKETQYF,TRBV29-1,NA,NA,TRBJ2-5
TGCAGTGCTCGTCTAGCGGGAGGCGGAAACATTCAGTACTTC,CSARLAGGGNIQYF,TRBV20-1,TRBD2,many,TRBJ2-4
TGTGCCACCAGCAGAGATCTTGGCGGGAATTGGAATGAGCAGTTCTTC,CATSRDLGGNWNEQFF,TRBV15,NA,NA,TRBJ2-1
TGTGCCAGCAGCCAAGAACCGACAGGGAGTCAGCCCCAGCATTTT,CASSQEPTGSQPQHF,TRBV4-2,TRBD1,NA,TRBJ1-5
TGCAGTGCTCCTATGGCAGGGGCTGCAAATTCACCCCTCCACTTT,CSAPMAGAANSPLHF,TRBV20-1,NA,NA,TRBJ1-6
TGTGCCAGCAGCCAAGTTGTGTCTACTAATGAAAAACTGTTTTTT,CASSQVVSTNEKLFF,TRBV4-2,NA,NA,TRBJ1-4
TGTGCCAGCAACGCGGGTTTGAACACTGAAGCTTTCTTT,CASNAGLNTEAFF,TRBV12-3/TRBV12-4,NA,NA,TRBJ1-1
TGTGCCAGCAGCCGGGGCGCGCGGGAGACCCAGTACTTC,CASSRGARETQYF,TRBV12-3/TRBV12-4,NA,NA,TRBJ2-5
TGCAGCGTTGGGGCTGAAGCTTTCTTT,CSVGAEAFF,TRBV29-1,NA,many,TRBJ1-1
TGTGCCAGCAGCCCGGGACAGGGAGGGGGTCGAGAGCAGTACTTC,CASSPGQGGGREQYF,TRBV11-2,TRBD1,NA,TRBJ2-7
TGTGCCTTCTGGCCCCAACTAACTAACTATGGCTACACCTTC,CAFWPQLTNYGYTF,TRBV30,NA,NA,TRBJ1-2
TGTGCCAGCAGCCCTAAAGGGGATCACCACACTGAAGCTTTCTTT,CASSPKGDHHTEAFF,TRBV25-1,NA,NA,TRBJ1-1
TGTGCCAGTAAGAATGAGCAGTTCTTC,CASKNEQFF,TRBV7-9,NA,NA,TRBJ2-1
TGTGCCAGCAGTCCCGGGACAGGAATAAATGAAAAACTGTTTTTT,CASSPGTGINEKLFF,TRBV12-3/TRBV12-4,TRBD1,NA,TRBJ1-4
TGTGCCAGCAGCTTGGATGGGACCTCCGAAAAACTGTTTTTT,CASSLDGTSEKLFF,TRBV5-5,NA,NA,TRBJ1-4
TGTGCCAGCAGTTTCGGGGAGACCCACACCGGGGAGCTGTTTTTT,CASSFGETHTGELFF,TRBV28,NA,few,TRBJ2-2
TGTGCCAGCAGCCCCCTGGGACAGGGGCCCTACAATGAGCAGTTCTTC,CASSPLGQGPYNEQFF,TRBV9,TRBD1,NA,TRBJ2-1
TGTGCCAGCGCGTCGGTGACTGAAGCTTTCTTT,CASASVTEAFF,TRBV12-3/TRBV12-4,NA,NA,TRBJ1-1
TGCAGTGCTAGCACGTCATCAAGGGCGGGCACTGAAGCTTTCTTT,CSASTSSRAGTEAFF,TRBV20-1,NA,many,TRBJ1-1
TGCAGTGCTCGGGCCCTCGAGCGGGAGGGTTACAATGAGCAGTTCTTC,CSARALEREGYNEQFF,TRBV20-1,TRBD2,NA,TRBJ2-1
TGTGCCAGCAGCCAACGGACAGGGGGACGGGAACAAGAGACCCAGTACTTC,CASSQRTGGREQETQYF,TRBV14,TRBD1,few,TRBJ2-5
TGTGCCAGCTCACCTACGGGACAGAACACTGAAGCTTTCTTT,CASSPTGQNTEAFF,TRBV18,NA,few,TRBJ1-1
TGTGCCAGCAGCTTAGAAGCGATCAGGCACGAGCAGTACTTC,CASSLEAIRHEQYF,TRBV7-3,NA,few,TRBJ2-7
TGTGCCATCAGTGCCCTGAGGGGACAGTCGACTTCGGCCCCCTACGAGCAGTACTTC,CAISALRGQSTSAPYEQYF,TRBV10-3,TRBD1,NA,TRBJ2-7
TGCAGCGTTAAAGGGCCGGGACAGGGTCAAGAGACCCAGTACTTC,CSVKGPGQGQETQYF,TRBV29-1,TRBD1,many,TRBJ2-5
TGTGCCAGCAGCGTAGATGGAGGGAACAATCAGCCCCAGCATTTT,CASSVDGGNNQPQHF,TRBV9,NA,NA,TRBJ1-5
TGTGCCAGCAGTTTAAGAGGGGTCTACGAGCAGTACTTC,CASSLRGVYEQYF,TRBV27,NA,NA,TRBJ2-7
TGTGCCAGCAGTTCACCGGGACTAGCGTTAAGCAATGAGCAGTTCTTC,CASSSPGLALSNEQFF,TRBV28,TRBD2,few,TRBJ2-1
TGTGCCATCAAAGGGACTAGCGGTAATGAGCAGTTCTTC,CAIKGTSGNEQFF,TRBV10-3,TRBD2,NA,TRBJ2-1
TGTGCCATCAGTGACCCCAGACACTACGAGCAGTACTTC,CAISDPRHYEQYF,TRBV10-3,NA,NA,TRBJ2-7
TGTGCCAGCAGTCGACTAGCGGGAGTCCCTTTAGCCAAAAACATTCAGTACTTC,CASSRLAGVPLAKNIQYF,TRBV27,TRBD2,NA,TRBJ2-4
TGCAGTGCTAGAGATCAAAGGAGCACAGATACGCAGTATTTT,CSARDQRSTDTQYF,TRBV20-1,NA,many,TRBJ2-3
TGTGCCAGCTCACCATATCCAGCACAGCCCCAGCATTTT,CASSPYPAQPQHF,TRBV18,NA,few,TRBJ1-5
TGTGCCAGCAGCAAACAACCACCGCTCCTTTACAATGAGCAGTTCTTC,CASSKQPPLLYNEQFF,TRBV21-1,NA,NA,TRBJ2-1
TGTGCCAGCAGTACCCAGGGAGGGGCAACTAATGAAAAACTGTTTTTT,CASSTQGGATNEKLFF,TRBV6-1,NA,NA,TRBJ1-4
TGTGCCAGCAGCCTTGAGAGGGACGGACGGTACAATGAGCAGTTCTTC,CASSLERDGRYNEQFF,TRBV5-5,NA,NA,TRBJ2-1
TGTGCCAGCAGCCTCCACCCGAACACTGAAGCTTTCTTT,CASSLHPNTEAFF,TRBV12-3/TRBV12-4,NA,NA,TRBJ1-1
TGCGCCAGCAGCTTGCTCGTGGATGAGCAGTTCTTC,CASSLLVDEQFF,TRBV5-1,NA,many,TRBJ2-1
TGTGCCATCGGGATCGGGAGCACAGATACGCAGTATTTT,CAIGIGSTDTQYF,TRBV28,NA,few,TRBJ2-3
TGCAGTGCTAGTACTAGCGGGAGGGACAATGAGCAGTTCTTC,CSASTSGRDNEQFF,TRBV20-1,TRBD2,many,TRBJ2-1
TGTGCCAGCAGCCAAGGTCAGGGACTAACCGAGCAGTACTTC,CASSQGQGLTEQYF,TRBV16,TRBD2,NA,TRBJ2-7
TGCAGTGCTAGCCCCGGCGGGACGGGCATTCAGTACTTC,CSASPGGTGIQYF,TRBV20-1,NA,NA,TRBJ2-4
TGTGCCAGCAGTTTAGTCCGGTACACCGGGGAGCTGTTTTTT,CASSLVRYTGELFF,TRBV27,NA,few,TRBJ2-2
TGCGCCAGCGAAAAAGTAAGGGACAGGGTTCGTGGCTACACCTTC,CASEKVRDRVRGYTF,TRBV5-1,TRBD1,few,TRBJ1-2
TGTGCCAGCAGAACAGCCACCGGGGAGCTGTTTTTT,CASRTATGELFF,TRBV12-3/TRBV12-4,NA,NA,TRBJ2-2